This TCR beta chain was found in a study of identical twins. With 4 bases removed from V and 6 bases from J, the gap between germline ends came to 7 bases. Germline CDR1 reads SQVTM; CDR2 reads ANQGSEA. CDR3 length: 11 amino acids. The study, taken as a whole, reports: The study found that models underestimated out-of-frame TCR alpha sharing in monozygotic twins.

This clonotype has ten or more counts. Its antigen is undetermined. Via MiXCR, TCRdb re-called the 5' RACE reads, giving one row per CDR3 protein. The sample lists fewer than 450,000 distinct CDR3 sequences, roughly 10% occurring once. The rearrangement links TRBV29-1 to TRBJ2-4; D is unresolved. The source is a woman aged 45-65 years in good health. Sequencing was performed on naive T cells sorted from blood. DNA of the CDR3: TGCAGCGTTGTAGAGGCAAACATTCAGTACTTC. Its translation: CSVVEANIQYF.